Sequencing of this TCR beta chain was carried out in a study of blood T cell repertoires in COVID-19. The wider study: Samples taken during acute and convalescent COVID-19 were collected in the United States, Italy and Spain. PBMCs, B-cell-depleted T cells, or T cells provided the cDNA or gDNA that made up the material.

Trimming at V came to 4 bases and at J to 9 bases, leaving 9 bases not matched to a gene. The CDR3 covers 15 residues. The V gene's germline CDR1 is ENHRY and CDR2 SYGVKD. The authors' processing: Scientists estimated how many nucleated cells there were by amplifying reference gene primers. Measured with immunoSEQ multiplex PCR; TCRdb has only the in-frame clones, and not every one. V and J calls and clone size are those listed in that table; D and trimming were worked out from the DNA. The repertoire holds approximately 56,000 clones, with nearly 90% as singletons. The receptor was derived from an elderly man with active or convalescent COVID-19. The chain couples TRBV10-3 to TRBJ1-1; 12 bases are a match to TRBD1. Sequenced: peripheral blood. The CDR3 protein is CAISGGTGGFVQAFF. For the CDR3, the DNA is TGTGCCATCAGTGGAGGGACAGGGGGCTTCGTCCAAGCTTTCTTT.